This T cell receptor beta chain was profiled in a study of T cell clonotyping in hematopoietic cell transplantation. About the study: Cytoreduction preceded collection of pretransplant recipient samples. The study, taken as a whole, reports: At the given depth, recipient repertoires were over 95% de novo clonotypes.

Germline assignment: CDR1 MNHNS and CDR2 SASEGT. This CDR3 is built from 13 residues. Deletions cut 8 bases from V and 0 bases from J, with 10 bases between. With respect to this clone: No antigen is known for it.

Here immunoSEQ multiplex PCR was the method, and the copy in TCRdb shows in-frame clones only, minus some. The data hold about 9,000 clones, with under 85% observed a single time. The time point denotes: recipient sample about 28 days before transplant, after cytoreduction. This chain uses TRBV6-1 with TRBJ1-1; a weak D match, TRBD1 (6 bases). The receptor was isolated from a man in his fifties or sixties with acute myeloid leukemia. Some clones in this sample may be carry-over from other donors' samples. This sample comprised peripheral blood mononuclear cells, obtained before stem cell transplant. CDR3 in amino acids: CASRDTLNTEAFF. CDR3 in DNA: TGTGCCAGCCGGGACACTTTGAACACTGAAGCTTTCTTT.